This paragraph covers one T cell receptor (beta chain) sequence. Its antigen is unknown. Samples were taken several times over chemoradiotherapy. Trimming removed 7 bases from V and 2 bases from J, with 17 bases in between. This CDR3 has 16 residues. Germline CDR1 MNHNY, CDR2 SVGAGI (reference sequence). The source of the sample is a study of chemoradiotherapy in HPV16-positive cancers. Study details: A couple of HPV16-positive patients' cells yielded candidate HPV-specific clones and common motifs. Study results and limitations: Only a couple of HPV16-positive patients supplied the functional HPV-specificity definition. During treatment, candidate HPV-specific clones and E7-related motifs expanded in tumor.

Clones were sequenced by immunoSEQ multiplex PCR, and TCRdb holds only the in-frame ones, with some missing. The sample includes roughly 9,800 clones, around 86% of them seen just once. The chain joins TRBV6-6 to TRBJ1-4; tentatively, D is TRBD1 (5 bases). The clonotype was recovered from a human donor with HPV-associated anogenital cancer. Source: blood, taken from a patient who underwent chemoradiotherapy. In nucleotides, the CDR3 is TGTGCCAGCATGGGGGACGGACGACTTACTAATGAAAAACTGTTTTTT. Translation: CASMGDGRLTNEKLFF.